The rows below give T cell receptor beta chains drawn from one sample of a study of blood T cell repertoires in COVID-19. Clones were sequenced by immunoSEQ multiplex PCR, and TCRdb holds only the in-frame ones, with some missing. The data contain roughly 100,000 clones, roughly 92% of them singletons. Sequencing was performed on peripheral blood. The receptor source for this set is a woman aged 50 to 60 with COVID-19, enrolled during active disease. CDR3s include the opening cysteine and the closing phenylalanine or tryptophan. A D gene is named only where the DNA matches it firmly. The size field is filled for only some rows; it gives once, few, many or a size class.

v_gene,abundance,d_gene,j_gene,CDR3nt,CDR3aa
TRBV19,.,TRBD1,TRBJ2-3,TGTGCCAGTGGTAGACAGGGTTCCACAGATACGCAGTATTTT,CASGRQGSTDTQYF
TRBV2,.,TRBD2,TRBJ2-3,TGTGCCAGCAGCCGATCTAGCGGGGGGGTAATGGCGCAGTATTTT,CASSRSSGGVMAQYF
TRBV28,.,TRBD2,TRBJ2-1,TGTGCCAGCCACCCACTAGCGGGCCTCTACAATGAGCAGTTCTTC,CASHPLAGLYNEQFF
TRBV9,.,.,TRBJ1-3,TGTGCCAGCAGCACTTCCAAGGGACTAATATCCGGAAACACCATATATTTT,CASSTSKGLISGNTIYF
TRBV18,.,.,TRBJ1-2,TGTGCCAGCTCACCCCGGACAGATTCGAACAACTATGGCTACACCTTC,CASSPRTDSNNYGYTF
TRBV15,.,TRBD2,TRBJ2-3,TGTGCCACCAGCGGGAGGGACGGAGATACGCAGTATTTT,CATSGRDGDTQYF
TRBV9,.,TRBD1,TRBJ2-1,TGTGCCAGCAGCGTAAGGACCGGGACAGACAATGAGCAGTTCTTC,CASSVRTGTDNEQFF
TRBV7-6,.,.,TRBJ1-4,TGTGCCAGCAGCGCTACAGGGTCAACTAATGAAAAACTGTTTTTT,CASSATGSTNEKLFF
TRBV2,.,.,TRBJ1-6,TGTGCCAGCGTTTGGTCAGGGAATTCACCCCTCCACTTT,CASVWSGNSPLHF
TRBV25-1,.,TRBD1,TRBJ1-5,TGTGCCAGCAGTGACAGGGGGACTCTGACCCAGCATTTT,CASSDRGTLTQHF
TRBV3-1/TRBV3-2,.,TRBD2,TRBJ2-5,TGTGCCAGCACCCACCAGTCCGGGACTAGCGAGACCCAGTACTTC,CASTHQSGTSETQYF
TRBV24-1,.,TRBD1,TRBJ1-5,TGTGCCACCAGTGGGGACAGGTACAATCAGCCCCAGCATTTT,CATSGDRYNQPQHF
TRBV7-2,once,TRBD1,TRBJ1-5,TGTGCCAGCAGCTTAGAGTTAGCAGGGGGACGAGGGAAGCCCCAGCATTTT,CASSLELAGGRGKPQHF
TRBV28,.,.,TRBJ1-1,TGTGCCAGCAGTTTAAGGGGAAAGGACACTGAAGCTTTCTTT,CASSLRGKDTEAFF
TRBV2,.,.,TRBJ2-5,TGTGCCAGCAAAATTGTCGGCAGGGGTGGGACCCAGTACTTC,CASKIVGRGGTQYF
TRBV5-8,.,TRBD1,TRBJ1-1,TGTGCCAGCAGAAGGACAGGGGGCGTGGAAGCTTTCTTT,CASRRTGGVEAFF
TRBV6-2/TRBV6-3,.,TRBD1,TRBJ1-5,TGTGCCAGCAGTTATCCTGACAGGGATACACATTTT,CASSYPDRDTHF
TRBV6-5,.,.,TRBJ1-2,TGTGCCAGCAGTTACACTTCGGGGCAGGGGTATGGCTACACCTTC,CASSYTSGQGYGYTF
TRBV6-2/TRBV6-3,.,.,TRBJ1-6,TGTGCCAGCAGTTACTTCGGACAGATTAATTCACCCCTCCACTTT,CASSYFGQINSPLHF
TRBV27,.,TRBD1,TRBJ1-2,TGTGCCAGCAGCCCCGACAGGGGGCATCTCCCTTTGGGCTACACCTTC,CASSPDRGHLPLGYTF
TRBV24-1,.,TRBD1,TRBJ2-3,TGTGCCACCAGTGACCTGACAGGGCACACAGATACGCAGTATTTT,CATSDLTGHTDTQYF
TRBV11-3,once,.,TRBJ2-1,TGTGCCAGCAGCTCAGGAGGGACAGTGGATGAGCAGTTCTTC,CASSSGGTVDEQFF
TRBV11-2,.,TRBD2,TRBJ2-3,TGTGCCAGCAGCTCAAGGACTAGCGGGGTGGGCACAGATACGCAGTATTTT,CASSSRTSGVGTDTQYF
TRBV5-8,.,.,TRBJ1-1,TGTGCCAGCAGCTTGAGGGGTCTGTTGAACACTGAAGCTTTCTTT,CASSLRGLLNTEAFF
TRBV19,.,TRBD1,TRBJ1-3,TGTGCCAGTAGTATCCGGGGACAGGCCTTTCTCACCATATATTTT,CASSIRGQAFLTIYF
TRBV21-1,.,.,TRBJ1-2,TGTGCCAGAGAAGACAGGGACGAGAACTATGGCTACACCTTC,CAREDRDENYGYTF
TRBV9,.,TRBD2,TRBJ2-3,TGTGCCAGCAGCGCCTTCTCCCGGGGGGTGGGCACAGATACGCAGTATTTT,CASSAFSRGVGTDTQYF
TRBV4-1,.,.,TRBJ1-5,TGCGCCAGCAGCCAAGATAGCTCGGAGGAGCCCCAGCATTTT,CASSQDSSEEPQHF
TRBV5-4,.,.,TRBJ2-4,TGTGCCAGCAGCTTGGGGACTCCTGGCCAAAACATTCAGTACTTC,CASSLGTPGQNIQYF
TRBV6-4,once,TRBD1,TRBJ1-6,TGTGCCAGCAGAGGACAGGGGGCGGTAGATAATTCACCCCTCCACTTT,CASRGQGAVDNSPLHF
TRBV5-4,.,TRBD1,TRBJ2-1,TGTGCCAGCAGCTTCAAACAGGGGGTCGAGCAGTTCTTC,CASSFKQGVEQFF
TRBV13,.,.,TRBJ1-2,TGTGCCAGCAGCTCCGGGACTTATGGCTACACCTTC,CASSSGTYGYTF
TRBV27,.,.,TRBJ1-5,TGTGCCAGCAGTTTGAACAGGCGGAATCAGCCCCAGCATTTT,CASSLNRRNQPQHF
TRBV10-3,.,TRBD1,TRBJ1-1,TGTGCCATCAGTGACCCAATGACAGGGGACACTGAAGCTTTCTTT,CAISDPMTGDTEAFF
TRBV2,.,.,TRBJ1-2,TGTGCCATCAGGAGGCTCTATGGCTACACCTTC,CAIRRLYGYTF
TRBV6-6,.,.,TRBJ1-5,TGTGCCGGAGGGGGGGCCCTATCGGCCCAGCATTTT,CAGGGALSAQHF
TRBV7-9,.,TRBD2,TRBJ2-1,TGTGCCAGCAGCTTTGGACTAGCGGGGGGTGTGGATGAGCAGTTCTTC,CASSFGLAGGVDEQFF
TRBV6-5,.,TRBD1,TRBJ2-1,TGTGCCAGCAGTTATTCGACCGGGACAGGGGGAAATGAGCAGTTCTTC,CASSYSTGTGGNEQFF
TRBV30,once,.,TRBJ1-2,TGTGCCTGGACAAGGGAAGCGGGGAGCGGCTACACCTTC,CAWTREAGSGYTF
TRBV3-1/TRBV3-2,.,TRBD2,TRBJ2-3,TGTGCCAGCAGCCTAGCGGGGGCGGACACAGATACGCAGTATTTT,CASSLAGADTDTQYF
TRBV28,.,.,TRBJ1-1,TGTGCCAGCAGTTTATTGTCCTTGGACAGTGGGGGAGCTTTCTTT,CASSLLSLDSGGAFF
TRBV2,.,TRBD1,TRBJ1-2,TGTGCCAGCAGTGGTGGGACAGTTTATGGCTACACCTTC,CASSGGTVYGYTF
TRBV4-1,.,.,TRBJ2-1,TGCGCCAGCAGCCATGACCTCGGACAGAACTACAATGAGCAGTTCTTC,CASSHDLGQNYNEQFF
TRBV7-9,.,.,TRBJ2-7,TGTGCCAGCAGCTTAGCGACAGGTGGGGCCTACGAGCAGTACTTC,CASSLATGGAYEQYF
TRBV19,.,.,TRBJ1-5,TGTGCCAGTAGTCCGGGGGTAGGTCAGCCCCAGCATTTT,CASSPGVGQPQHF
TRBV6-1,.,.,TRBJ2-4,TGTGCCAGCAGTGAGCTACAGGGCGCCAAAAACATTCAGTACTTC,CASSELQGAKNIQYF
TRBV6-5,once,.,TRBJ1-2,TGTGCCAGCAATCAACCAGGGAATGGCTACACCTTC,CASNQPGNGYTF
TRBV28,.,TRBD2,TRBJ2-3,TGTGCCAGCAGTTCCCCCCGACTAGCGGTCAGCACAGATACGCAGTATTTT,CASSSPRLAVSTDTQYF
TRBV5-1,.,.,TRBJ2-3,TGCGCCAGCAGCTTAGGGCTAGGGGGAACAGATACGCAGTATTTT,CASSLGLGGTDTQYF
TRBV30,.,.,TRBJ1-1,TGTGCCTGGGACCAGGGGCTCTGGGGCACTGAAGCTTTCTTT,CAWDQGLWGTEAFF
TRBV12-2,.,.,TRBJ1-5,TGTGCAAGTCGCTTTAGGGGGGGGGCTTCGAATCAGCCCCAGCATTTT,CASRFRGGASNQPQHF
TRBV5-1,once,TRBD1,TRBJ2-7,TGCGCCAGCAGCCGACAGGGGACTTCCTCCTACGAGCAGTACTTC,CASSRQGTSSYEQYF
TRBV11-2,.,.,TRBJ1-1,TGTGCCAGCACCCCAGCCTGGAGGGATCAAACTGAAGCTTTCTTT,CASTPAWRDQTEAFF
TRBV28,.,.,TRBJ1-4,TGTGCCAGCACCCCAGGAGGGAGGAAACTGTTTTTT,CASTPGGRKLFF
TRBV7-2,.,TRBD2,TRBJ2-7,TGTGCCAGCAGCTTGTTAGCGGGGCAGTCCTACGAGCAGTACTTC,CASSLLAGQSYEQYF
TRBV9,.,TRBD1,TRBJ1-2,TGTGCCAGCTCCGGGACAGGGAATTCAGTCTATGGCTACACCTTC,CASSGTGNSVYGYTF
TRBV6-4,.,.,TRBJ1-1,TGTGCCAGCAGTCCAGGGCGGGGGAACACTGAAGCTTTCTTT,CASSPGRGNTEAFF
TRBV30,.,.,TRBJ1-4,TGTGCCTGGACTTACAGCTCAACTAATGAAAAACTGTTTTTT,CAWTYSSTNEKLFF
TRBV11-3,.,TRBD1,TRBJ1-6,TGTGCCAGCAGCTTCGACAGGGTAGAATCACCCCTCCACTTT,CASSFDRVESPLHF
TRBV9,.,TRBD2,TRBJ2-5,TGTGCCAGCAGCGTATTCCCTGGGGGGGGGACCCAGTACTTC,CASSVFPGGGTQYF